These 27 T cell receptor beta chains were sequenced from one sample in a study of cytomegalovirus exposure and HLA in healthy donors. The primer mix had 60 Vbeta and 13 Jbeta primers. Data came from immunoSEQ multiplex PCR; TCRdb stores just in-frame clones and leaves some out. The sample consists of 50,000 or so clones, 65% to 85% of them appearing once. The specimen sequenced was PBMCs. These receptors originate from a boy between 5 and 17 years old in good health and CMV-seropositive.

The rearrangement joins TRBV10-1 to TRBJ2-3, with D maybe TRBD1 (6 bases). The CDR3 consists of 15 residues. Germline CDR1 and CDR2: WNHNN and SYGVQD (reference sequence). Trimming removed 3 bases at V and 8 bases at J, with 18 bases between. CDR3: CASSDRGSRGATQYF. The CDR3 coding sequence is TGCGCCAGCAGTGACCGGGGCTCCAGGGGAGCTACGCAGTATTTT.

As DNA, the CDR3 is TGCGCCAGCAGCCAAGTAGGAGAGAATCAGCCCCAGCATTTT. Amino acids: CASSQVGENQPQHF. The rearrangement joins TRBV4-1 to TRBJ1-5; no clear D. CDR3 size: 14 residues. Germline CDR1 and CDR2: MGHRA and YSYEKL. The ends were cut back, 1 base at V and 4 bases at J, with 8 bases in the middle.

This sequence joins TRBV4-1 and TRBJ1-3; 8 bases match TRBD1. CDR3 size: 16 residues. The germline V gene encodes CDR1 MGHRA and CDR2 YSYEKL. Trimming removed 4 bases from V and 2 bases from J; junction bases left unmatched: 7. Written as DNA, the CDR3 is TGCGCCAGCAGCCCCGGGACAGGAAGGACTGGAAACACCATATATTTT. Its translation is CASSPGTGRTGNTIYF.

In the case of this clone: One junction end does not reproduce the germline sequence, and a read error may be involved. The chain couples TRBV7-7 to TRBJ1-1, with D possibly matching TRBD1 (5 bases). There are 13 residues in the CDR3. Germline V gene sequence: CDR1 SSHAT, CDR2 FNYEAQ (reference sequence). This CDR3 is CASSLTVNTEAFF. DNA for the CDR3: TGTGCTAGCAGCTTGACAGTTAACACTGAAGCTTTCTTT.

The chain employs TRBV2 and TRBJ2-3; D perhaps matches TRBD1 (6 bases). V was clipped by 7 bases and J by 0 bases, with 14 bases between them. Germline V gene lookup returns CDR1 SNHLY and CDR2 FYNNEI. The CDR3 spans 15 residues. The CDR3 spells CASTPGQISTDTQYF. CDR3 in DNA: TGTGCCAGCACCCCTGGACAGATTAGCACAGATACGCAGTATTTT.

In its sample, this clone was seen once. The chain couples TRBV6-1 to TRBJ1-5; tentatively, D is TRBD1 (5 bases). The CDR3 extends over 14 amino acids. Trimming shortened V by 7 bases and J by 11 bases, and 21 bases separated the two germline ends. The germline CDR1 and CDR2 sequences are MNHNS and SASEGT. For the CDR3, the DNA is TGTGCCAGCATGAATGGAGGGACTTTCCTGGCCCAGCATTTT. Its protein product is CASMNGGTFLAQHF.

The rearrangement uses TRBV11-2 and TRBJ2-1, with 7 bases matching TRBD2. The CDR3 is 15 residues long. Germline V gene sequence: CDR1 SGHAT, CDR2 FQNNGV. V was pared by 4 bases and J by 7 bases, with 10 bases of the junction left unmatched. The CDR3 DNA is TGTGCCAGCAGCTGGAGCGGGGCCCCGGGGAATGAGCAGTTCTTC. Translating it yields CASSWSGAPGNEQFF.

The rearrangement uses TRBV7-9 and TRBJ1-5; 7 bases agree with TRBD1. V lost 5 bases to trimming and J lost 1 base; unmatched junction nucleotides: 5. There are 15 residues in the CDR3. Germline CDR1 is SEHNR and CDR2 is FQNEAQ (reference sequence). The CDR3 reads CASSPTGMSNQPQHF. CDR3 coding DNA: TGTGCCAGCAGCCCGACAGGGATGAGCAATCAGCCCCAGCATTTT.

This sequence joins TRBV29-1 and TRBJ1-1, with D possibly TRBD1 on 5 matching bases. The CDR3 sequence is 11 residues long. Germline V CDR1 and CDR2: SQVTM, ANQGSEA. V was clipped by 7 bases and J by 6 bases, with 12 bases between them. The CDR3 bases are TGCAGCGGGGGCAGGGAAGCTGAAGCTTTCTTT. This codes for CSGGREAEAFF.

The chain couples TRBV5-5 to TRBJ2-3; D is possibly TRBD2 (5 bases). Germline V gene lookup returns CDR1 SGHKS and CDR2 YYEKEE (reference sequence). V lost 0 bases and J 4 bases, leaving 6 bases between the germline ends. The CDR3 runs 13 residues. In DNA form, the CDR3 reads TGTGCCAGCAGCTTGGCGGGGTCAGATACGCAGTATTTT. Encoded protein: CASSLAGSDTQYF.

V usage is TRBV5-1 and J usage is TRBJ1-1, with TRBD1 matching over 8 bases. The germline gives CDR1 SGHRS, CDR2 YFSETQ. This CDR3 is 14 amino acids long. Losses at the gene ends were 5 bases for V and 1 base for J; bases not matched to a gene: 4. The CDR3 DNA follows: TGCGCCAGCAGAGGAGGACAGGGGAACACTGAAGCTTTCTTT. Amino acids: CASRGGQGNTEAFF.

The CDR3, as DNA: TGTGCCAGTAGTCCCCCCCAGGGGAGAGACACTGAAGCTTTCTTT. It codes for CASSPPQGRDTEAFF. The chain recombines TRBV19 with TRBJ1-1, with D possibly TRBD1 on 6 matching bases. The CDR3 length is 15 residues. Between the trimmed V and J ends, which lost 5 bases and 3 bases, there was a span of 16 bases. CDR1 is LNHDA, CDR2 SQIVND, per germline (reference sequence). Complete variable domain (other parts from reference TRBV19 and TRBJ1-1): DGGITQSPKYLFRKEGQNVTLSCEQNLNHDAMYWYRQDPGQGLRLIYYSQIVNDFQKGDIAEGYSVSREKKESFPLTVTSAQKNPTAFYLCASSPPQGRDTEAFFGQGTRLTVV.

This clone is a singleton in its sample. The chain employs TRBV15 and TRBJ1-4; no reliable D call. Germline V lookup: CDR1 LNHNV, CDR2 YYDKDF (reference sequence). Trimming stripped 3 bases from V and 3 bases from J, with 5 bases between. This CDR3 is built from 13 residues. CDR3 sequence: CATSRAANEKLFF. DNA for the CDR3: TGTGCCACCAGCAGGGCAGCTAATGAAAAACTGTTTTTT.

The table lists this clone with a few counts. The V and J genes are TRBV5-1 and TRBJ1-3; TRBD1 agrees at 8 bases. The CDR3 loop spans 17 amino acids. V was pared by 0 bases and J by 0 bases, with 5 bases of the junction left unmatched. Germline values: CDR1 SGHRS, CDR2 YFSETQ. Written as DNA, the CDR3 is TGCGCCAGCAGCTTGGGGGACAGGCCCAGCTCTGGAAACACCATATATTTT. It encodes CASSLGDRPSSGNTIYF.

V is TRBV7-9 and J is TRBJ2-4, with D possibly TRBD1 on 7 matching bases. The CDR3 is 14 residues long. Trimming shortened V by 0 bases and J by 11 bases, and 14 bases separated the two germline ends. Germline values: CDR1 SEHNR, CDR2 FQNEAQ (reference sequence). The CDR3 DNA is TGTGCCAGCAGCTTAGCGGGCAGGGGGGCGCTTCAGTACTTC. Translation gives CASSLAGRGALQYF.

The chain joins TRBV7-9 to TRBJ2-7; TRBD1 aligns across 7 bases. V dropped 8 bases and J dropped 0; count of bases not matched to a gene: 4. The germline CDR1 and CDR2 sequences are SEHNR and FQNEAQ (reference sequence). The CDR3 covers 13 residues. CDR3 protein: CASDRDSSYEQYF. CDR3 DNA: TGTGCCAGCGACCGGGACAGCTCCTACGAGCAGTACTTC.

The rearrangement joins TRBV6-6 to TRBJ2-3; a possible D gene is TRBD2 (5 bases). The V end lost 5 bases, the J end lost 0 bases, and 9 bases lay between the germline ends. Germline V CDR1 and CDR2: MNHNY, SVGAGI (reference sequence). The CDR3 totals 14 residues. The CDR3 DNA follows: TGTGCCAGCAGTCTGCGGGCCAGCACAGATACGCAGTATTTT. Residues: CASSLRASTDTQYF.

This clone was seen a handful of times. The chain combines TRBV27 with TRBJ2-1; D is undetermined. V was trimmed by 6 bases and J by 2 bases, leaving 14 bases between them. Per germline, CDR1 MNHEY and CDR2 SMNVEV (reference sequence). This CDR3 has 15 residues. CDR3 DNA: TGTGCCAGCAGGGGCTCCAGTGAAACCTACAATGAGCAGTTCTTC. Its protein is CASRGSSETYNEQFF.

The rearrangement links TRBV6-1 to TRBJ1-2; D uncertain. This CDR3 has 13 residues. CDR1 MNHNS and CDR2 SASEGT come from the germline V gene. The V and J ends lost 11 bases and 4 bases respectively, with 17 bases between them. CDR3: CACQLSARYGYTF. The CDR3, as DNA: TGTGCCTGCCAACTGTCTGCGCGCTATGGCTACACCTTC.

About this clone: The germline gene is not matched at one end of the junction; a read error may be the cause. This chain connects TRBV7-9 to TRBJ2-1; the D is unclear. Germline CDR1 SEHNR, CDR2 FQNEAQ (reference sequence). There are 11 residues in the CDR3. Here the CDR3 reads CSSSLSRLVFF. Here the CDR3 DNA reads TGTTCCAGCAGCTTATCCCGGTTAGTCTTCTTC.

The table lists this clone with a count of one. This rearrangement joins TRBV14 to TRBJ2-2; D is unclear. CDR3 length equals 14 residues. Trimming left V 1 base short and J 3 bases short, with 6 bases between. Germline V gene sequence: CDR1 SGHDN, CDR2 FVKESK. The CDR3 DNA sequence: TGTGCCAGCAGCCAAGGGCTGGACACCGGGGAGCTGTTTTTT. Translation: CASSQGLDTGELFF.

The chain has TRBV15 and TRBJ1-2; D unclear. Germline V gene data show CDR1 as LNHNV and CDR2 as YYDKDF (reference sequence). Trimming shortened V by 0 bases and J by 5 bases, and 16 bases separated the two germline ends. This CDR3 spans 16 amino acids. CDR3 in DNA: TGTGCCACCAGCAGAGAACCGGGGTTCCTAACTTATGGCTACACCTTC. Translating gives CATSREPGFLTYGYTF. The whole variable domain, remainder taken from reference TRBV15 and TRBJ1-2, is DAMVIQNPRYQVTQFGKPVTLSCSQTLNHNVMYWYQQKSSQAPKLLFHYYDKDFNNEADTPDNFQSRRPNTSFCFLDIRSPGLGDTAMYLCATSREPGFLTYGYTFGSGTRLTVV.

The chain has TRBV7-3 and TRBJ2-1; 8 bases match TRBD1. V was clipped by 5 bases and J by 7 bases; unmatched bases: 4. Germline V gene data show CDR1 as SGHTA and CDR2 as FQGTGA. This CDR3 is 13 amino acids long. This CDR3 reads CASSRGQVNEQFF. The CDR3 DNA is TGTGCCAGCAGCCGGGGACAGGTGAATGAGCAGTTCTTC.

The chain uses TRBV11-2 and TRBJ2-5; TRBD1 matches 9 bases. This CDR3 has 16 residues. The germline gives CDR1 SGHAT, CDR2 FQNNGV. V trimming: 0 bases; J trimming: 5 bases; junction bases outside the gene matches: 7. The CDR3 loop reads CASSLEGQGFGETQYF. The CDR3 DNA sequence: TGTGCCAGCAGCTTAGAGGGACAGGGATTCGGGGAGACCCAGTACTTC.

The chain links TRBV5-1 to TRBJ2-1; D may be TRBD1 (6 bases). V was trimmed by 0 bases and J by 8 bases, leaving 12 bases between them. There are 14 residues in the CDR3. In germline, CDR1 is SGHRS, CDR2 YFSETQ. CDR3 nucleotides: TGCGCCAGCAGCTTGGGCCAGGGGAAGGATGAGCAGTTCTTC. It translates to CASSLGQGKDEQFF.

V and J are TRBV7-9 and TRBJ1-2, with no clear D. V dropped 1 base and J dropped 4 bases, with 10 bases sitting between them. The CDR3 length is 14 residues. Germline V gene data show CDR1 as SEHNR and CDR2 as FQNEAQ (reference sequence). The CDR3 sequence is CASSLVAEVYGYTF. The CDR3 DNA reads as TGTGCCAGCAGCTTAGTGGCGGAAGTCTATGGCTACACCTTC. Based on the CDR3 plus reference TRBV7-9 and TRBJ1-2, the full variable domain is DTGVSQNPRHKITKRGQNVTFRCDPISEHNRLYWYRQTLGQGPEFLTYFQNEAQLEKSRLLSDRFSAERPKGSFSTLEIQRTEQGDSAMYLCASSLVAEVYGYTFGSGTRLTVV.

The chain combines TRBV2 with TRBJ1-5, with D perhaps TRBD1 (6 bases). The germline CDR1 and CDR2 sequences are SNHLY and FYNNEI. The CDR3 consists of 14 residues. V was shortened by 7 bases and J by 5 bases, with 15 bases between the two germline ends. The CDR3 here is CASMGGQVDQPQHF. The CDR3, as DNA: TGTGCCAGCATGGGGGGGCAGGTGGATCAGCCCCAGCATTTT.